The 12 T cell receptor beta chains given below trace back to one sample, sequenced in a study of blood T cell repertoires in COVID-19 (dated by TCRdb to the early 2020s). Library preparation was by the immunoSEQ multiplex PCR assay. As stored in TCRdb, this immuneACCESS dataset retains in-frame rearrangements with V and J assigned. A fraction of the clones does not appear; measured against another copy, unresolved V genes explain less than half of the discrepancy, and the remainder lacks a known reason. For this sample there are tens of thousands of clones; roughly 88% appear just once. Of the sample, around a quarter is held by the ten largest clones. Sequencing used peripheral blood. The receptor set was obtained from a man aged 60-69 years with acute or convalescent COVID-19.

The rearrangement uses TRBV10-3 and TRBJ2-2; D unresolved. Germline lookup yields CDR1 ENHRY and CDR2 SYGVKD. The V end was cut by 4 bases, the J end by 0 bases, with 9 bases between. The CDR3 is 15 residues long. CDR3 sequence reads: CAISGARTNTGELFF. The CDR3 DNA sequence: TGTGCCATCAGTGGGGCACGGACGAACACCGGGGAGCTGTTTTTT.

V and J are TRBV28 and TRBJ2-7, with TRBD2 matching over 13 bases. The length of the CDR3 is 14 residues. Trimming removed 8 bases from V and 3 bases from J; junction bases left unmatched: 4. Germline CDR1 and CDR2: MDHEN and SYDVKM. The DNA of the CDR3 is TGTGCCAGCCTTACTAGCGGGGGGGTCTACGAGCAGTACTTC. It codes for CASLTSGGVYEQYF.

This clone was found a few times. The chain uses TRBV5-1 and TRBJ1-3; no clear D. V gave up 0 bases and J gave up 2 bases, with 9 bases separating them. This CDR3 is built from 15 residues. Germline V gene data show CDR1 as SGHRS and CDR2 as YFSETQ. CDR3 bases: TGCGCCAGCAGCTTGGGAGTAAGAGCTGGAAACACCATATATTTT. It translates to CASSLGVRAGNTIYF. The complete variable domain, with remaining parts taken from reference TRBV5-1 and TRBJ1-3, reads KAGVTQTPRYLIKTRGQQVTLSCSPISGHRSVSWYQQTPGQGLQFLFEYFSETQRNKGNFPGRFSGRQFSNSRSEMNVSTLELGDSALYLCASSLGVRAGNTIYFGEGSWLTVV.

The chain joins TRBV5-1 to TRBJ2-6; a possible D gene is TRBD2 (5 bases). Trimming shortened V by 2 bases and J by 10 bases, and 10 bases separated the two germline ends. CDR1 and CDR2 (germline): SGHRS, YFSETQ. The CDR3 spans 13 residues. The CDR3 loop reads CASSFLEGNVLTF. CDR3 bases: TGCGCCAGCAGCTTCCTTGAGGGTAACGTCCTGACTTTC.

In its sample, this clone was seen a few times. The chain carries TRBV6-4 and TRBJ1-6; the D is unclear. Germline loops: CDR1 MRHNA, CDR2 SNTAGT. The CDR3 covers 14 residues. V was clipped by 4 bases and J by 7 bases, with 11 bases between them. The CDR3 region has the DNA TGTGCCAGCAGTGTAACACCGGGGAATTCACCCCTCCACTTT. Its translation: CASSVTPGNSPLHF.

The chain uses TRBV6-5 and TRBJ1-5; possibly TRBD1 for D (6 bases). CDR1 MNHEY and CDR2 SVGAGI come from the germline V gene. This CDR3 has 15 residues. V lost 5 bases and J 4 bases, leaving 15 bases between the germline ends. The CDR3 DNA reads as TGTGCCAGCAGTCGTTCCCGGGACAAAAATCAGCCCCAGCATTTT. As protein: CASSRSRDKNQPQHF.

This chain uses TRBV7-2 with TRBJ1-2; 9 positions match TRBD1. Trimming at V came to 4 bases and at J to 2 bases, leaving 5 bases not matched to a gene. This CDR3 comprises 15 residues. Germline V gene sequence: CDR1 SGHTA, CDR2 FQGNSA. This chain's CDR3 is CASSSQQGANYGYTF. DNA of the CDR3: TGTGCCAGCAGCTCTCAACAGGGGGCCAACTATGGCTACACCTTC.

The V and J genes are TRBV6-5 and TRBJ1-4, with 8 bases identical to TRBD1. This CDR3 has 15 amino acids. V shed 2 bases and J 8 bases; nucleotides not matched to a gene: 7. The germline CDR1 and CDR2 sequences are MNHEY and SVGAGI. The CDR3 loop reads CASSYGGRGREKLFF. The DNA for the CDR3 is TGTGCCAGCAGTTACGGCGGCAGGGGGCGAGAAAAACTGTTTTTT.

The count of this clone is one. Here the CDR3 reads CASSRNPQNSPLHF. The DNA for the CDR3 is TGTGCCAGCAGCCGAAACCCCCAGAATTCACCCCTCCACTTT. The chain recombines TRBV7-9 with TRBJ1-6; unclear D gene. Trimming stripped 5 bases from V and 7 bases from J, with 12 bases between. The CDR3 spans 14 residues. Germline loops: CDR1 SEHNR, CDR2 FQNEAQ (reference sequence).

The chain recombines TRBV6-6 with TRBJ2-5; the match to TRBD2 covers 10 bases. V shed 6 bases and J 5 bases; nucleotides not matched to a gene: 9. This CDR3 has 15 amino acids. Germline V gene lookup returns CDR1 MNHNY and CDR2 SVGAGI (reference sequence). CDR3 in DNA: TGTGCCAGCAGAAACCAGCGGGGGGGCCGGGAGACCCAGTACTTC. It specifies CASRNQRGGRETQYF.

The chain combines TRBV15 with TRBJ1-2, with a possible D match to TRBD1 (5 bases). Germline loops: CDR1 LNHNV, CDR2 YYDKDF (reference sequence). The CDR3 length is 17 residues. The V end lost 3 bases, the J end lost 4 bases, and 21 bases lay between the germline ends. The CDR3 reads CATSSRLVKGLTYGYTF. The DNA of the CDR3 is TGTGCCACCAGCAGCCGCCTGGTTAAGGGACTGACCTATGGCTACACCTTC.

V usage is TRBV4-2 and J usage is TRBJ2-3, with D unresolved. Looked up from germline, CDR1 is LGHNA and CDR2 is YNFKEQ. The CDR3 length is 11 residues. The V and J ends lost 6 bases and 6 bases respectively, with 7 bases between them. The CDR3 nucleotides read TGTGCCAGCAGTATGGAGGATACGCAGTATTTT. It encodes CASSMEDTQYF.